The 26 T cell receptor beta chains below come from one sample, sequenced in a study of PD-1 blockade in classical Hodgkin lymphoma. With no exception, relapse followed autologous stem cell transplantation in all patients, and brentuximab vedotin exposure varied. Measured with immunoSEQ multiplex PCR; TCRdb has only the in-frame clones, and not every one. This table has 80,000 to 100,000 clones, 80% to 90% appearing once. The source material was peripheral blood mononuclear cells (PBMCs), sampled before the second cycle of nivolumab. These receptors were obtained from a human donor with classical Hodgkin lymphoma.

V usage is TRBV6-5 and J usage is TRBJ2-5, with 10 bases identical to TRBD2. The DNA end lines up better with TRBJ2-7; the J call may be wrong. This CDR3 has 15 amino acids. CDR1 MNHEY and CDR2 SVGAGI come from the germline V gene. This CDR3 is CASSRLAGEFYEQYF. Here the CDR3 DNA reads TGTGCCAGCAGCCGTCTAGCGGGAGAATTCTACGAGCAGTACTTC.

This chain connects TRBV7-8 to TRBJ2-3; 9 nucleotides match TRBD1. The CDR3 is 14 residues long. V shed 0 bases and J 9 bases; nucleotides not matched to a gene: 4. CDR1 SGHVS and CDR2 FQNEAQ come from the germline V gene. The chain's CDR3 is CASSLARGTGTQYF. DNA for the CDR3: TGTGCCAGCAGCTTAGCACGCGGGACAGGGACGCAGTATTTT.

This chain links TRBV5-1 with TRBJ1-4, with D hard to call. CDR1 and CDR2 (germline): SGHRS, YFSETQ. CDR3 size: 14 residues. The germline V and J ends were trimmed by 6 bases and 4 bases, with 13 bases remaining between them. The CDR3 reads CASTREGRNEKLFF. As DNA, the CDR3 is TGCGCCAGCACTCGCGAAGGCCGTAATGAAAAACTGTTTTTT.

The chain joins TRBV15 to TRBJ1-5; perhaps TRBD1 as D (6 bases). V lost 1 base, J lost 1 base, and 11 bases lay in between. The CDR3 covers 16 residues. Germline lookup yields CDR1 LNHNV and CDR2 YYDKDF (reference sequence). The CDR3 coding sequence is TGTGCCACCAGCAGAGGGGGTGACAGGAGCAATCAGCCCCAGCATTTT. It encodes CATSRGGDRSNQPQHF.

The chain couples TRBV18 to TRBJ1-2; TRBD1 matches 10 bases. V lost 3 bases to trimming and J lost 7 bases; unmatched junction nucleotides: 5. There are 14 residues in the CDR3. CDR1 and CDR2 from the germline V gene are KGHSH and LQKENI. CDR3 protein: CASSPGQGESGYTF. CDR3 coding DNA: TGTGCCAGCTCACCCGGACAGGGGGAAAGTGGCTACACCTTC.

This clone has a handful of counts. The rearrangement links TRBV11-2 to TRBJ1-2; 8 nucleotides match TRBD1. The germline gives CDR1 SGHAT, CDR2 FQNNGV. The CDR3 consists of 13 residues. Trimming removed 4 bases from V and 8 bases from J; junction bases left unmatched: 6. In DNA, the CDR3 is TGTGCCAGCAGCTCAGACAGGGGTCGCGGCTACACCTTC. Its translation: CASSSDRGRGYTF.

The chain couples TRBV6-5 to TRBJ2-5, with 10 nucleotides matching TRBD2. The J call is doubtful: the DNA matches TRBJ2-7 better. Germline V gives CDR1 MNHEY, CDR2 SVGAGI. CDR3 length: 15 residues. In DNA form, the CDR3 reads TGTGCCAGCACCAAAAAGCTAGCGGGAGCTCTCGAGCAGTACTTC. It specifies CASTKKLAGALEQYF.

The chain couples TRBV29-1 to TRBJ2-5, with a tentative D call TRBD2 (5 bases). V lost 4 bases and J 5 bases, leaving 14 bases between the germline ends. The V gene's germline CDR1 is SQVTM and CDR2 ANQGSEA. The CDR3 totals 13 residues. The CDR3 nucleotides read TGCAGCGTTGGGGAGAGTCCGGGCGAGACCCAGTACTTC. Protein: CSVGESPGETQYF.

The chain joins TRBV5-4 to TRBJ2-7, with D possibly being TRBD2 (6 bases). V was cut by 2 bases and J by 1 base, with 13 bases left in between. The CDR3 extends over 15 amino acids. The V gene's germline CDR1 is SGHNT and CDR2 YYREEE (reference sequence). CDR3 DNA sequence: TGTGCCAGCAGCTTACCGGGACGGGGGTCCTACGAGCAGTACTTC. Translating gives CASSLPGRGSYEQYF.

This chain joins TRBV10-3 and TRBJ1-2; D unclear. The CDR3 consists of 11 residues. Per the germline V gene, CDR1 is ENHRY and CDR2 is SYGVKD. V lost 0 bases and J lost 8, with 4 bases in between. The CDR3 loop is CAISESTGYTF. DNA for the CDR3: TGTGCCATCAGTGAGTCGACCGGCTACACCTTC.

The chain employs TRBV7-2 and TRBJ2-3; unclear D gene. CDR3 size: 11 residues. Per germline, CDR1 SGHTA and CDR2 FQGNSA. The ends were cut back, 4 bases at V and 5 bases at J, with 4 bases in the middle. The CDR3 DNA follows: TGTGCCAGCAGCTACGGAGATACGCAGTATTTT. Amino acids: CASSYGDTQYF.

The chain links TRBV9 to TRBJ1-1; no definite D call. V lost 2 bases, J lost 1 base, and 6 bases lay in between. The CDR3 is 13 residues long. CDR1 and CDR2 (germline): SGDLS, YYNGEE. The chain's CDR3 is CASSVRPNTEAFF. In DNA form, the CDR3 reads TGTGCCAGCAGCGTTAGACCGAACACTGAAGCTTTCTTT.

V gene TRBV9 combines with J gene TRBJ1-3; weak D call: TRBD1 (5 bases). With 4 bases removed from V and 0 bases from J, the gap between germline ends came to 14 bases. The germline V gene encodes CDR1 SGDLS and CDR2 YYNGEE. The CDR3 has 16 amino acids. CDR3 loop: CASSPPQGTSGNTIYF. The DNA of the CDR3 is TGTGCCAGCAGCCCTCCACAAGGGACCTCTGGAAACACCATATATTTT.

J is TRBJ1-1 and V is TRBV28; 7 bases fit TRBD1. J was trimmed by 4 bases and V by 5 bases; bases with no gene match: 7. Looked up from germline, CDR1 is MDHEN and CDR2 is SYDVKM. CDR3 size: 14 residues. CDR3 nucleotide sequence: TGTGCCAGCAGTCGAACAGGGGCAGGCACTGAAGCTTTCTTT. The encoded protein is CASSRTGAGTEAFF.

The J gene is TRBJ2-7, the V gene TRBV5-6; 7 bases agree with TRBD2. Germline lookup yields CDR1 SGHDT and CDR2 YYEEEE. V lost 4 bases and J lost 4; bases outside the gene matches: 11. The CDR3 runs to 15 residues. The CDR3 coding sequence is TGTGCCAGCAGCCAAAATGGGGGAGGGCCTTACGAGCAGTACTTC. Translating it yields CASSQNGGGPYEQYF.

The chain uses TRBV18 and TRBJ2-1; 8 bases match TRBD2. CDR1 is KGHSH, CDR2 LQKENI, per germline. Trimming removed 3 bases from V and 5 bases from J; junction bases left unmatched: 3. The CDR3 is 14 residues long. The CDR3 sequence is CASSPGLGNNEQFF. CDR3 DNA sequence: TGTGCCAGCTCACCGGGACTAGGAAACAATGAGCAGTTCTTC.

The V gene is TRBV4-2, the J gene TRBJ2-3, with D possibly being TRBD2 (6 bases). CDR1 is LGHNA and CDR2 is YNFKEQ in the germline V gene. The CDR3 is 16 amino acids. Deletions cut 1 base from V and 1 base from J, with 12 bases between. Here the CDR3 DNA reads TGTGCCAGCAGCCAAGGGCGGGATTGGGGCACAGATACGCAGTATTTT. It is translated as CASSQGRDWGTDTQYF.

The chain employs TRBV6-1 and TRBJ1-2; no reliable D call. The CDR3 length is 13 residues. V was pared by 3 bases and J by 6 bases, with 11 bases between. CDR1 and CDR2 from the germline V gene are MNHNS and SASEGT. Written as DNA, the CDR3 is TGTGCCAGCAGTGAGCGGTGGGTTGATGGCTACACCTTC. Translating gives CASSERWVDGYTF.

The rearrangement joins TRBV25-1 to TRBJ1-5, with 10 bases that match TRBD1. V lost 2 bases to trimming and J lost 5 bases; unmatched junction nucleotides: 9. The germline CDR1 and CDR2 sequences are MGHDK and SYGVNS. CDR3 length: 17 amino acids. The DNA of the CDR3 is TGTGCCAGCAGTGAAGGGGACAGGGGAGGCATGGATCAGCCCCAGCATTTT. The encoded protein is CASSEGDRGGMDQPQHF. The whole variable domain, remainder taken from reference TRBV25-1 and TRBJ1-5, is EADIYQTPRYLVIGTGKKITLECSQTMGHDKMYWYQQDPGMELHLIHYSYGVNSTEKGDLSSESTVSRIRTEHFPLTLESARPSHTSQYLCASSEGDRGGMDQPQHFGDGTRLSIL.

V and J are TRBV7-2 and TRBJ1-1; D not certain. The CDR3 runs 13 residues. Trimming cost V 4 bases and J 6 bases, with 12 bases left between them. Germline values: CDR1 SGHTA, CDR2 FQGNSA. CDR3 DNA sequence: TGTGCCAGCAGCTCCCAGAGGAGGGCTGAAGCTTTCTTT. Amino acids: CASSSQRRAEAFF.

CDR3 DNA: TGTGCCAGTAGTATGTTTCGGACTAGCGGGAGCGGGGAGCTGTTTTTT. Translating it yields CASSMFRTSGSGELFF. The rearrangement links TRBV19 to TRBJ2-2; 13 bases fit TRBD2. This CDR3 is built from 16 residues. With 3 bases clipped from V and 7 bases from J, the junction kept 5 bases outside the gene matches. The germline V gene encodes CDR1 LNHDA and CDR2 SQIVND (reference sequence).

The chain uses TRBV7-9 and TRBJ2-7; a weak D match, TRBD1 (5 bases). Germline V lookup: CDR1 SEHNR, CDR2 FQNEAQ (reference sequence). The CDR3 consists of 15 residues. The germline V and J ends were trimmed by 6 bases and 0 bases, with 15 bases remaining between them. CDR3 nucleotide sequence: TGTGCCAGCAGGCCCGCCTACAGGAGCTCCTACGAGCAGTACTTC. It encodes CASRPAYRSSYEQYF.

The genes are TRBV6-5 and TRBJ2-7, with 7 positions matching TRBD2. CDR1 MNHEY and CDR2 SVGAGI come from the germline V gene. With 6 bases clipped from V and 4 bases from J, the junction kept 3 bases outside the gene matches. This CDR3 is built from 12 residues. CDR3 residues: CASSLGGYEQYF. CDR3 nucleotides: TGTGCCAGCAGCCTCGGGGGGTACGAGCAGTACTTC.

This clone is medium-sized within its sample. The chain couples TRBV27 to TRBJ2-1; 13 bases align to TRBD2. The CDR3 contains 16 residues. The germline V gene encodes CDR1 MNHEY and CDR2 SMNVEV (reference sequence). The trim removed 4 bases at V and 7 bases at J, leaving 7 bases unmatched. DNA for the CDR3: TGTGCCAGCAGTTATACTAGCGGGAGGGCTTGGAATGAGCAGTTCTTC. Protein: CASSYTSGRAWNEQFF.

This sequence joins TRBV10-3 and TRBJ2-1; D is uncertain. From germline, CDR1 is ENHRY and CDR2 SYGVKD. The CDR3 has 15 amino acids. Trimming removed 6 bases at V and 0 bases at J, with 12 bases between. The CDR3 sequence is CAIRTHLSSYNEQFF. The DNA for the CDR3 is TGTGCCATCAGAACACACCTTAGCTCCTACAATGAGCAGTTCTTC.

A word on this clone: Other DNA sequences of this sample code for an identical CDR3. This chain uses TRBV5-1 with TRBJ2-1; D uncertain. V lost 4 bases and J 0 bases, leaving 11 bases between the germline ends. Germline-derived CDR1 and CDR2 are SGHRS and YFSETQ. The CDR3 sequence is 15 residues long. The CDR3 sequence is CASSVAVSSYNEQFF. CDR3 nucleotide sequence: TGCGCCAGCAGCGTGGCGGTTAGCTCCTACAATGAGCAGTTCTTC.